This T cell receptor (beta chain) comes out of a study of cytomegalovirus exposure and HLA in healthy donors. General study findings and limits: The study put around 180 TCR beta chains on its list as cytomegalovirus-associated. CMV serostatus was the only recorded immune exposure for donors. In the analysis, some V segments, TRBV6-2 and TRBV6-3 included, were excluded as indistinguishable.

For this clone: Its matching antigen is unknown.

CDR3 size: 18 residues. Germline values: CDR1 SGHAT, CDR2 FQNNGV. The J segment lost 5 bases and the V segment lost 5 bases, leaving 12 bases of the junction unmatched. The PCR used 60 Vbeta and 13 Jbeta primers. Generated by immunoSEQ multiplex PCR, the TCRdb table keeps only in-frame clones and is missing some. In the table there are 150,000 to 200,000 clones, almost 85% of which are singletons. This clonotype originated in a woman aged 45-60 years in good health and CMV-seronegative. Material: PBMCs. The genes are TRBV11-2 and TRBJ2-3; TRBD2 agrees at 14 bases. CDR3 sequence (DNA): TGTGCCAGCAGCATACGGACTAGCGGGAGGCTACCGGTAGATACGCAGTATTTT. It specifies CASSIRTSGRLPVDTQYF.